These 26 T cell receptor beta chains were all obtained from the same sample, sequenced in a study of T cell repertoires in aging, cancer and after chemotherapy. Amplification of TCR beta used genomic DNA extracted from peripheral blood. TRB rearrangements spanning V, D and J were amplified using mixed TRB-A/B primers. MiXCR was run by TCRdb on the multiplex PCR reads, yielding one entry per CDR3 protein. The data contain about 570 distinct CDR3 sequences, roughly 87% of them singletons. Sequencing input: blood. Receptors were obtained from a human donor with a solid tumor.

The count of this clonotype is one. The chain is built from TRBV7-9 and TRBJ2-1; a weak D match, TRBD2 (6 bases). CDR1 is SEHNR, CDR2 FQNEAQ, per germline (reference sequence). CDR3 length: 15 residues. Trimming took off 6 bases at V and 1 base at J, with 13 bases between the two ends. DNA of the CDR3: TGTGCCAGCAGATCGGGACTGGGGTCCTACAATGAGCAGTTCTTC. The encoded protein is CASRSGLGSYNEQFF. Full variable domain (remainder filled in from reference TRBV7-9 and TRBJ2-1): DTGVSQNPRHKITKRGQNVTFRCDPISEHNRLYWYRQTLGQGPEFLTYFQNEAQLEKSRLLSDRFSAERPKGSFSTLEIQRTEQGDSAMYLCASRSGLGSYNEQFFGPGTRLTVL.

The CDR3 sequence: CASMTSNEQFF. The CDR3 nucleotides are TGTGCCAGCATGACTAGCAATGAGCAGTTCTTC. J is TRBJ2-1 and V is TRBV12-3 or TRBV12-4; possibly TRBD2 for D (6 bases). Trimming left V 7 bases short and J 6 bases short, with 7 bases between. The CDR3 length is 11 residues.

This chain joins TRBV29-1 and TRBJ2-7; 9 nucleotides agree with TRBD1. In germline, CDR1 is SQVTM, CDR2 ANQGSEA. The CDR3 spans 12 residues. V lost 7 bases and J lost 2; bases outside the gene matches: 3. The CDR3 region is CSATGGTYEQYF. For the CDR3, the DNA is TGCAGCGCAACAGGGGGCACCTACGAGCAGTACTTC.

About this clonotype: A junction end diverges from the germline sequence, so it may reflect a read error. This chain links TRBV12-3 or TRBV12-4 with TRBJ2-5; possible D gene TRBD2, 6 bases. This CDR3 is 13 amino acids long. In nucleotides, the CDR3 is TGTGCCAGCAGCTTAGGCCAGGGAGGGACCCAGTACTTC. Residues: CASSLGQGGTQYF.

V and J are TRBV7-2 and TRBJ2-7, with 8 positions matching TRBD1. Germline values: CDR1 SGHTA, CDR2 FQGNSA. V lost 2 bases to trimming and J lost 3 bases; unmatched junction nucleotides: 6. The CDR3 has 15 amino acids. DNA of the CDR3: TGTGCCAGCAGCTTAATGACAGGGGTTGGCTACGAGCAGTACTTC. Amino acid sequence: CASSLMTGVGYEQYF. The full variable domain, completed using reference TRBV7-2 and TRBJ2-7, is GAGVSQSPSNKVTEKGKDVELRCDPISGHTALYWYRQSLGQGLEFLIYFQGNSAPDKSGLPSDRFSAERTGGSVSTLTIQRTQQEDSAVYLCASSLMTGVGYEQYFGPGTRLTVT.

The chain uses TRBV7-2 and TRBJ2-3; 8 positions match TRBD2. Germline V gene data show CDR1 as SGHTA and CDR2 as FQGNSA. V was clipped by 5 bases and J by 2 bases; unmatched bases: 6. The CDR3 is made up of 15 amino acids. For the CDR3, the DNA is TGTGCCAGCAGCCAAGCGGGAGCCCACACAGATACGCAGTATTTT. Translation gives CASSQAGAHTDTQYF.

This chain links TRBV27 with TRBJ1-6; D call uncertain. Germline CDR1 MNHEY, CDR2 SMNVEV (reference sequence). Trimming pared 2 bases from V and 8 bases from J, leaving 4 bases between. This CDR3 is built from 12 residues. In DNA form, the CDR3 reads TGTGCCAGCAGTTTAGGCCATTCACCCCTCCACTTT. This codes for CASSLGHSPLHF.

CDR3 protein: CASSLGASGSHEQYF. In DNA, the CDR3 is TGCGCCAGCAGCTTGGGCGCCTCAGGGTCCCACGAGCAGTACTTC. The chain combines TRBV5-1 with TRBJ2-7; maybe TRBD1 (5 bases). This CDR3 region has 15 residues. Germline V lookup: CDR1 SGHRS, CDR2 YFSETQ. Trimming stripped 0 bases from V and 5 bases from J, with 15 bases between. Full variable domain (rest looked up from reference TRBV5-1 and TRBJ2-7): KAGVTQTPRYLIKTRGQQVTLSCSPISGHRSVSWYQQTPGQGLQFLFEYFSETQRNKGNFPGRFSGRQFSNSRSEMNVSTLELGDSALYLCASSLGASGSHEQYFGPGTRLTVT.

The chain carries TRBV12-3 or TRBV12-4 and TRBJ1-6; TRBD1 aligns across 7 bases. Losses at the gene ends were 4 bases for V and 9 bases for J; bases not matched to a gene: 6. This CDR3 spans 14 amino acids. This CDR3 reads CASSSDRVFSPLHF. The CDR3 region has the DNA TGTGCCAGCAGTTCAGACAGGGTATTTTCACCCCTCCACTTT.

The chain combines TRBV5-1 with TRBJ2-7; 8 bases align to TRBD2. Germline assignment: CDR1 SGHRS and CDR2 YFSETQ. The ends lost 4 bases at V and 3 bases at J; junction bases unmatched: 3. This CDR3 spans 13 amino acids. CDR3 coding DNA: TGCGCCAGCAGCATCAGCGGGGGCTACGAGCAGTACTTC. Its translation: CASSISGGYEQYF.

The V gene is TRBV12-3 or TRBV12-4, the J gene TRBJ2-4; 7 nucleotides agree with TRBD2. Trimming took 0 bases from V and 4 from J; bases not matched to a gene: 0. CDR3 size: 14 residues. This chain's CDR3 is CASSLAGGKNIQYF. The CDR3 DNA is TGTGCCAGCAGTTTAGCGGGAGGGAAAAACATTCAGTACTTC.

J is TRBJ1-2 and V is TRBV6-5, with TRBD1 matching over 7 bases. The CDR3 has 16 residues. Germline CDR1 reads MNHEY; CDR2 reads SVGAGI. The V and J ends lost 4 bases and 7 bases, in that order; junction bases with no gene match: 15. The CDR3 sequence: CASSSPSQGIHGGYTF. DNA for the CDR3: TGTGCCAGCAGTTCCCCATCACAGGGGATTCACGGTGGCTACACCTTC.

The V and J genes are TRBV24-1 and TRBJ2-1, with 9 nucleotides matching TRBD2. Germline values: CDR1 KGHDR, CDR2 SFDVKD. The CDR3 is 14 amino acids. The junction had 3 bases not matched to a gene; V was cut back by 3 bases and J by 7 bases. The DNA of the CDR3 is TGTGCCACCAGTGATCGAACTAGCGGGAATGAGCAGTTCTTC. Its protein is CATSDRTSGNEQFF.

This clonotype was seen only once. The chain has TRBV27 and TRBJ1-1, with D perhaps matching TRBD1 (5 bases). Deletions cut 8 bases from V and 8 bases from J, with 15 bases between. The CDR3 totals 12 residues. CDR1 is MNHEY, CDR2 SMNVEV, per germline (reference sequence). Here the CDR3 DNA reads TGTGCCAGCCTTCAGGGTATTGGAGAAGCTTTCTTT. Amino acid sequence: CASLQGIGEAFF.

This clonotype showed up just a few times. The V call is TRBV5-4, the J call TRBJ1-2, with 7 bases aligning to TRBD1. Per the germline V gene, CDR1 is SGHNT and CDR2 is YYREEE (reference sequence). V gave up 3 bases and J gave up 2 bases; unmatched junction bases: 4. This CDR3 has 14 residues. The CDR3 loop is CASSWDSQNYGYTF. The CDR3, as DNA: TGTGCCAGCAGCTGGGACAGCCAGAACTATGGCTACACCTTC.

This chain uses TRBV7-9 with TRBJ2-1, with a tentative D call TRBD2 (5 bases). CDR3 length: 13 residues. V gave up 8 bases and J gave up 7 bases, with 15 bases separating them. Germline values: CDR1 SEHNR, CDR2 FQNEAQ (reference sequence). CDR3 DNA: TGTGCCAGCGGCTCCTTTGGCGGGAATGAGCAGTTCTTC. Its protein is CASGSFGGNEQFF.

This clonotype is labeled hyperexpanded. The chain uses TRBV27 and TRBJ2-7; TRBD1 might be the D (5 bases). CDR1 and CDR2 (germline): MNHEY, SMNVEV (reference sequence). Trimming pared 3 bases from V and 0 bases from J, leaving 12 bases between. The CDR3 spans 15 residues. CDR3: CASSFSGASSYEQYF. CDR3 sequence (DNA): TGTGCCAGCAGTTTCTCTGGGGCGAGCTCCTACGAGCAGTACTTC.

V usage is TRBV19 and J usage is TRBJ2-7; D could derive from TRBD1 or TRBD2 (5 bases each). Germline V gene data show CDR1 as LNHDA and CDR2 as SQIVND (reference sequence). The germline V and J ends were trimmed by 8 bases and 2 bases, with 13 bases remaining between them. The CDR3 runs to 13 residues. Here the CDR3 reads CASRSGTTYEQYF. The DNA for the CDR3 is TGTGCCAGTCGATCCGGGACCACCTACGAGCAGTACTTC.

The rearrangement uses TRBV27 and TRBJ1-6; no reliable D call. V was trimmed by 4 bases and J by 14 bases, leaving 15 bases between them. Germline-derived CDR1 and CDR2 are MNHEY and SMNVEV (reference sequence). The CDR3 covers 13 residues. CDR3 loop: CASSSRMDRSLHF. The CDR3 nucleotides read TGTGCCAGCAGTTCTCGAATGGATCGTTCCCTCCACTTT.

CDR3 bases: TGTGCCAGCAGAGTCGACAGGTTGAGCAATCAGCCCCAGCATTTT. Protein: CASRVDRLSNQPQHF. The V gene is TRBV6-5, the J gene TRBJ1-5, with TRBD1 as a possible D gene (6 bases). This CDR3 contains 15 residues. The V and J ends lost 6 bases and 1 base respectively, with 13 bases between them. CDR1 is MNHEY and CDR2 is SVGAGI in the germline V gene.

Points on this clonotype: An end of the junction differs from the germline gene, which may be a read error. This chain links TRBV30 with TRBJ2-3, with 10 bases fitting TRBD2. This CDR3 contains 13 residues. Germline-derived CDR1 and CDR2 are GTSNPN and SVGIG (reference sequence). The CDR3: CACSQAGTSAAGF. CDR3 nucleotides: TGTGCCTGTAGTCAGGCAGGGACTAGCGCCGCGGGATTT.

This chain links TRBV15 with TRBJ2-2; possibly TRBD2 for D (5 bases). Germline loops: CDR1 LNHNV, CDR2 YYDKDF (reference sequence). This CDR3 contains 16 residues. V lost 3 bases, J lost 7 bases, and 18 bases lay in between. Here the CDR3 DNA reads TGTGCCACCAGCAGTACCGGACTTTCTGCTGGCGGGGAGCTGTTTTTT. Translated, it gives CATSSTGLSAGGELFF.

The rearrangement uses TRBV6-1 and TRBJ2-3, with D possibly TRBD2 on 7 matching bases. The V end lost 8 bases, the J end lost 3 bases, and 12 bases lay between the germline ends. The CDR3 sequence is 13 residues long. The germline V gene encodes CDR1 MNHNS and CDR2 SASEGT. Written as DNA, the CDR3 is TGTGCCAGCGAACAGGGAGGGACAGATACGCAGTATTTT. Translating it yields CASEQGGTDTQYF.

The CDR3 protein is CASSLARDRSYLSNQPQHF. The CDR3 bases are TGTGCCAGCAGCTTAGCTAGGGACAGGAGCTACCTTAGCAATCAGCCCCAGCATTTT. This chain joins TRBV7-2 and TRBJ1-5, with 8 bases matching TRBD1. Germline loops: CDR1 SGHTA, CDR2 FQGNSA. The CDR3 runs 19 residues. V was clipped by 0 bases and J by 0 bases; unmatched bases: 10.

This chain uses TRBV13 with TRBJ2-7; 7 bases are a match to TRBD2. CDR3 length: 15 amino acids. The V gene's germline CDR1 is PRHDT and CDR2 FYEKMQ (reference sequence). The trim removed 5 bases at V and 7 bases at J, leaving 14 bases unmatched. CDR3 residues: CASSRRDYGLGEQYF. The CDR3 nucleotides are TGTGCCAGCAGCCGCCGGGACTACGGGCTAGGAGAGCAGTACTTC.

For the CDR3, the DNA is TGTGCCAGCAGCTCGCGCCCAGAGTCGGGCTACACCTTC. This gives the protein CASSSRPESGYTF. The gene calls are TRBV7-9 and TRBJ1-2; no firm D call. The germline CDR1 and CDR2 sequences are SEHNR and FQNEAQ (reference sequence). The CDR3 consists of 13 residues. Trimming took 4 bases from V and 8 from J, leaving 14 bases between them. Drawing the rest from reference TRBV7-9 and TRBJ1-2, the complete variable domain is DTGVSQNPRHKITKRGQNVTFRCDPISEHNRLYWYRQTLGQGPEFLTYFQNEAQLEKSRLLSDRFSAERPKGSFSTLEIQRTEQGDSAMYLCASSSRPESGYTFGSGTRLTVV.